These 25 T cell receptor beta chains share one sample of origin, sequenced in a study of T cells in Graves' hyperthyroidism and ophthalmopathy. RNA transcripts gave rise to amplified TCR beta CDR3 regions. The HTBI set primed first-round TCR CDR3 RT-PCR. One entry per CDR3 protein, called by TCRdb with MiXCR from the multiplex PCR reads. The sample has roughly 600,000 distinct CDR3 sequences; roughly 15% are singletons. The sample was blood. These receptors were taken from a woman aged 50 to 60 with Graves' ophthalmopathy.

This clonotype was counted many times. This chain joins TRBV11-3 and TRBJ2-5, with 7 bases that match TRBD1. J was trimmed by 2 bases and V by 3 bases; bases with no gene match: 6. Germline assignment: CDR1 SGHNT and CDR2 YENEEA. The CDR3 has 15 residues. CDR3 protein: CASSLVTGWQETQYF. The CDR3 nucleotides are TGTGCCAGCAGCTTGGTGACAGGGTGGCAAGAGACCCAGTACTTC.

The V and J genes are TRBV20-1 and TRBJ1-6, with D hard to call. CDR3 size: 11 residues. V was trimmed by 4 bases and J by 10 bases, leaving 8 bases between them. Germline V gives CDR1 DFQATT, CDR2 SNEGSKA (reference sequence). The CDR3 DNA follows: TGCAGTGCTATGAAGCTATCACCCCTCCACTTT. It is translated as CSAMKLSPLHF.

Only a few counts were recorded for this clonotype. The gene calls are TRBV27 and TRBJ2-7, with 9 bases aligning to TRBD2. CDR1 is MNHEY and CDR2 is SMNVEV in the germline V gene (reference sequence). The CDR3 is 15 amino acids. Trimming cost V 5 bases and J 4 bases; bases outside gene matches: 9. CDR3 residues: CASSPGTSFGYEQYF. The CDR3, as DNA: TGTGCCAGCAGTCCCGGGACTAGCTTTGGGTACGAGCAGTACTTC.

V usage is TRBV24-1 and J usage is TRBJ2-2; 10 bases map to TRBD2. V shed 0 bases and J 6 bases; nucleotides not matched to a gene: 6. The CDR3 consists of 17 residues. Germline loops: CDR1 KGHDR, CDR2 SFDVKD. CDR3 protein: CATSDLPLAGVAGELFF. The CDR3 DNA reads as TGTGCCACCAGTGATTTGCCTCTAGCGGGAGTGGCCGGGGAGCTGTTTTTT.

This clonotype was recorded many times. This chain links TRBV7-2 with TRBJ2-7, with 12 bases matching TRBD2. The CDR3 runs to 16 residues. V lost 6 bases, J lost 4 bases, and 10 bases stayed unmatched. The V gene's germline CDR1 is SGHTA and CDR2 FQGNSA. DNA for the CDR3: TGTGCCAGCAGGTTCGCGGGACTAGCGGGTCAGTACGAGCAGTACTTC. Amino acids: CASRFAGLAGQYEQYF.

This clonotype was observed many times. The chain recombines TRBV5-1 with TRBJ2-1, with 14 positions matching TRBD2. The CDR3 sequence is 17 residues long. V was clipped by 4 bases and J by 7 bases; unmatched bases: 10. Per germline, CDR1 SGHRS and CDR2 YFSETQ. The CDR3 reads CASSRGLAGVIANEQFF. CDR3 nucleotides: TGCGCCAGCAGCCGGGGACTAGCGGGAGTTATAGCGAATGAGCAGTTCTTC.

This clonotype has just a few counts. This CDR3 is CSVEDHPSGAYNEQFF. The CDR3 coding sequence is TGCAGCGTTGAAGACCACCCTAGCGGAGCCTACAATGAGCAGTTCTTC. This sequence joins TRBV29-1 and TRBJ2-1, with 7 positions matching TRBD2. With 0 bases clipped from V and 2 bases from J, the junction kept 7 bases outside the gene matches. Looked up from germline, CDR1 is SQVTM and CDR2 is ANQGSEA. The CDR3 has 16 amino acids.

The chain employs TRBV6-2 or TRBV6-3 and TRBJ2-2; maybe TRBD2 (5 bases). The V end lost 2 bases, the J end lost 7 bases, and 14 bases lay between the germline ends. The CDR3 is made up of 15 amino acids. Looked up from germline, CDR1 is MNHEY and CDR2 is SVGEGT. The CDR3 loop is CASSYGWPEVGELFF. For the CDR3, the DNA is TGTGCCAGCAGTTACGGGTGGCCGGAGGTCGGGGAGCTGTTTTTT.

This clonotype was recorded many times. V usage is TRBV28 and J usage is TRBJ2-3; D is uncertain. Trimming shortened V by 3 bases and J by 0 bases, and 10 bases separated the two germline ends. This CDR3 spans 15 amino acids. CDR1 is MDHEN and CDR2 is SYDVKM in the germline V gene. The CDR3 DNA is TGTGCCAGCAGTTTCAGTGACACTAGCACAGATACGCAGTATTTT. Translation: CASSFSDTSTDTQYF.

This clonotype was counted between two and nine times. The chain employs TRBV14 and TRBJ2-7; 8 bases align to TRBD1. V lost 3 bases to trimming and J lost 3 bases; unmatched junction nucleotides: 4. CDR1 SGHDN and CDR2 FVKESK come from the germline V gene. The CDR3 contains 14 residues. The CDR3 is CASSHLTGGYEQYF. The CDR3 DNA reads as TGTGCCAGCAGCCATCTTACAGGGGGCTACGAGCAGTACTTC.

The rearrangement joins TRBV2 to TRBJ1-2, with D possibly matching TRBD1 (5 bases). Trimming pared 7 bases from V and 8 bases from J, leaving 17 bases between. Germline assignment: CDR1 SNHLY and CDR2 FYNNEI. The CDR3 loop spans 13 amino acids. CDR3 loop: CASNPLSGEGYTF. The CDR3 DNA reads as TGTGCCAGCAACCCCTTGTCGGGGGAAGGCTACACCTTC.

This clonotype was observed a handful of times. CDR3 residues: CASSMASGSFSGELFF. CDR3 sequence (DNA): TGTGCCAGTAGTATGGCTAGCGGGAGTTTCTCCGGGGAGCTGTTTTTT. J is TRBJ2-2 and V is TRBV19, with TRBD2 matching over 10 bases. The length of the CDR3 is 16 residues. Germline trimming cut 3 bases from V and 6 bases from J; bases unmatched to any gene: 7. The germline CDR1 and CDR2 sequences are LNHDA and SQIVND (reference sequence).

Only a few counts were recorded for this clonotype. The V and J genes are TRBV19 and TRBJ1-5; D is uncertain. The CDR3 length is 13 residues. Germline CDR1 LNHDA, CDR2 SQIVND (reference sequence). The V gene lost 3 bases and the J gene lost 11 bases, with 14 bases spanning the gap. The CDR3 loop is CASSMKLGLAQHF. CDR3 sequence (DNA): TGTGCCAGTAGTATGAAGTTGGGATTGGCCCAGCATTTT.

About this clonotype: This may be a read error, as it is one base from a much larger clone. The chain employs TRBV7-6 and TRBJ2-3; the D is unclear. There are 13 residues in the CDR3. The V gene's germline CDR1 is SGHVS and CDR2 FNYEAQ. The chain's CDR3 is CASSFLGTDAQYF. The DNA for the CDR3 is TGTGCCAGCAGCTTCCTAGGCACAGATGCGCAGTATTTT.

This chain links TRBV14 with TRBJ1-6; perhaps TRBD1 as D (5 bases). V lost 4 bases and J 9 bases, leaving 13 bases between the germline ends. This CDR3 is built from 14 residues. CDR1 and CDR2 from the germline V gene are SGHDN and FVKESK. The CDR3 DNA is TGTGCCAGCAGCCTTCAGGGTGGGGCTTCACCCCTCCACTTT. The encoded protein is CASSLQGGASPLHF.

The sample holds many counts of this clonotype. The rearrangement joins TRBV28 to TRBJ2-5; 7 bases are shared with TRBD2. V gave up 3 bases and J gave up 3 bases; unmatched junction bases: 10. Germline CDR1 reads MDHEN; CDR2 reads SYDVKM. This CDR3 is 16 amino acids long. The CDR3 loop is CASSFLRTRTEETQYF. The CDR3 DNA sequence: TGTGCCAGCAGTTTCCTCCGGACTAGGACCGAAGAGACCCAGTACTTC.

The chain employs TRBV28 and TRBJ2-1; D possibly corresponds to TRBD2 (6 bases). CDR1 and CDR2 (germline): MDHEN, SYDVKM. V lost 2 bases, J lost 13 bases, and 18 bases lay in between. CDR3 length: 14 residues. The CDR3: CASSLEKSKRAQFF. CDR3 bases: TGTGCCAGCAGTTTAGAAAAATCCAAGCGGGCTCAGTTCTTC.

The V and J genes are TRBV20-1 and TRBJ1-4, with D possibly matching TRBD1 (5 bases). Germline values: CDR1 DFQATT, CDR2 SNEGSKA (reference sequence). V lost 6 bases, J lost 7 bases, and 18 bases lay in between. This CDR3 is 14 amino acids long. The CDR3 bases are TGCAGTGCCGGGCTCTCGGGGGATAGTGAAAAACTGTTTTTT. It specifies CSAGLSGDSEKLFF.

Many counts were recorded for this clonotype. The DNA of the CDR3 is TGTGCCAGCAGTCTGTCGGGGACAGGGGCTCACTATGGCTACACCTTC. Amino acid sequence: CASSLSGTGAHYGYTF. The chain links TRBV28 to TRBJ1-2; 10 positions match TRBD1. This CDR3 is built from 16 residues. J gave up 3 bases and V 5 bases, and 9 bases lay outside the gene matches. Germline V gives CDR1 MDHEN, CDR2 SYDVKM.

This clonotype has only a few counts. The chain is built from TRBV7-8 and TRBJ2-7; a weak D match, TRBD2 (5 bases). Deletions cut 1 base from V and 0 bases from J, with 16 bases between. Germline V gives CDR1 SGHVS, CDR2 FQNEAQ. The CDR3 totals 17 residues. CDR3 sequence (DNA): TGTGCCAGCAGCTTAGACCTTCAGGACTGGGTCTCCTACGAGCAGTACTTC. Encoded protein: CASSLDLQDWVSYEQYF.

The chain recombines TRBV7-6 with TRBJ2-2; 8 nucleotides line up with TRBD1. Germline V gives CDR1 SGHVS, CDR2 FNYEAQ. The CDR3 runs 18 residues. V gave up 2 bases and J gave up 6 bases; unmatched junction bases: 14. CDR3 amino acids: CASSLLAGQGRLSGELFF. The CDR3 nucleotides read TGTGCCAGCAGCTTATTAGCCGGACAGGGTCGACTATCCGGGGAGCTGTTTTTT.

This clonotype was observed at least ten times. This rearrangement joins TRBV20-1 to TRBJ2-3; D might be TRBD2 (5 bases). Germline CDR1 is DFQATT and CDR2 is SNEGSKA (reference sequence). The length of the CDR3 is 13 residues. V lost 3 bases and J lost 3, with 10 bases in between. The CDR3 region has the DNA TGCAGTGCTAGCCGAACTAGGACAGATACGCAGTATTTT. Translated, it gives CSASRTRTDTQYF.

The V gene is TRBV24-1, the J gene TRBJ2-2, with D unclear. Germline lookup yields CDR1 KGHDR and CDR2 SFDVKD. The V end was cut by 7 bases, the J end by 5 bases, with 7 bases between. The CDR3 length is 12 residues. Here the CDR3 reads CATSPQTGELFF. CDR3 bases: TGTGCCACCAGCCCCCAGACCGGGGAGCTGTTTTTT.

This sequence joins TRBV20-1 and TRBJ2-7; 8 bases map to TRBD1. This CDR3 is built from 16 residues. Germline assignment: CDR1 DFQATT and CDR2 SNEGSKA (reference sequence). The ends lost 5 bases at V and 0 bases at J; junction bases unmatched: 12. CDR3 region: CSAVTDRVASSYEQYF. The CDR3 region has the DNA TGCAGTGCTGTCACGGACAGGGTCGCAAGCTCCTACGAGCAGTACTTC.

This clonotype was counted many times. In DNA form, the CDR3 reads TGTGCCATCAGTGTAGCACTAGCGGGAGGGGACGAGCAGTACTTC. It is translated as CAISVALAGGDEQYF. The J gene is TRBJ2-7, the V gene TRBV10-3; 13 nucleotides agree with TRBD2. This CDR3 has 15 residues. The junction had 5 bases not matched to a gene; V was cut back by 4 bases and J by 5 bases. CDR1 and CDR2 from the germline V gene are ENHRY and SYGVKD.